This T cell receptor beta chain was sequenced in a study of blood T cells in healthy people across ages. Broader study findings: TCR beta diversity, measured per million T cells, fell in a roughly linear way with age.

Many counts were recorded for this clonotype. The antigen remains unidentified. Donor samples were obtained from healthy Caucasian individuals from Russia, aged about 6 to 95. Trimming removed 5 bases from V and 8 bases from J; junction bases left unmatched: 3. The CDR3 sequence is 15 residues long. A second roughly 6 to 12 cycle PCR used barcoded and J-beta primers. MiXCR, applied by TCRdb to the 5' RACE reads, yields one record per CDR3 protein. The sample carries hundreds of thousands of distinct CDR3 sequences, about 30% recorded once. V gene TRBV12-3 or TRBV12-4 combines with J gene TRBJ2-1, with 16 positions matching TRBD2. The receptor was isolated from an elderly woman in good health. Sequencing was carried out using blood. CDR3 nucleotides: TGTGCCAGCAGTCCCGGGACTAGCGGGGGGGATGAGCAGTTCTTC. As protein: CASSPGTSGGDEQFF.